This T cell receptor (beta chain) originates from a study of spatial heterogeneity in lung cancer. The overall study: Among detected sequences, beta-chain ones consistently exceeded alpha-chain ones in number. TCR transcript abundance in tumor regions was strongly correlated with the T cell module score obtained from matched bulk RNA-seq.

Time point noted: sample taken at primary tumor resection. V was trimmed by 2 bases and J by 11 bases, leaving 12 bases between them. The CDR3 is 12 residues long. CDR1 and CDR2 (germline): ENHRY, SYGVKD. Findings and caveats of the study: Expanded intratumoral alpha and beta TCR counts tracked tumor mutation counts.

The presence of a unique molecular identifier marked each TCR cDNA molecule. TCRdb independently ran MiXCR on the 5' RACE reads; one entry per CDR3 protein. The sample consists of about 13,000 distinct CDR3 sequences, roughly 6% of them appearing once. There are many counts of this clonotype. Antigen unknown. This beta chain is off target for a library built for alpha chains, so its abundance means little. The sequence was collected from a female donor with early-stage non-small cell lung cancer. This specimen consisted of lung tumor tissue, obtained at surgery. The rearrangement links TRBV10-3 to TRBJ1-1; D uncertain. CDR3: CAISEGRREAFF. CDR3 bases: TGTGCCATCAGTGAGGGCCGGCGGGAGGCTTTCTTT.